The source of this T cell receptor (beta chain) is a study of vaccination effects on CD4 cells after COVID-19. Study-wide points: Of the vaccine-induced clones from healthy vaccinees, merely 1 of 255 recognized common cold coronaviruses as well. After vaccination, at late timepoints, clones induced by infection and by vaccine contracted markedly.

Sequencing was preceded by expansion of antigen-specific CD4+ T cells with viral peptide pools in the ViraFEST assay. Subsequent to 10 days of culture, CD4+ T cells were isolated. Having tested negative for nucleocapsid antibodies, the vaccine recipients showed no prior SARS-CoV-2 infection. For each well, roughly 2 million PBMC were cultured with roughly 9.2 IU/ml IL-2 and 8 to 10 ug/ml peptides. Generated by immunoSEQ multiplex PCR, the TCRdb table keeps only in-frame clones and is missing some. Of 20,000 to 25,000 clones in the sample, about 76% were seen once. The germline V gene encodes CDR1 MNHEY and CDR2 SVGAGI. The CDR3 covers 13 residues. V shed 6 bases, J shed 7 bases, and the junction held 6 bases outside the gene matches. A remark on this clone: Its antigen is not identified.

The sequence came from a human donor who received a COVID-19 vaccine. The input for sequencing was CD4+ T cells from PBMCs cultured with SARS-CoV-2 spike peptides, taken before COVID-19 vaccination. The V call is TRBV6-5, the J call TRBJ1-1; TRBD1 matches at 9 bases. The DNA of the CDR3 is TGTGCCAGCAGGTTTACAGGGGGCGGTGAAGCTTTCTTT. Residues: CASRFTGGGEAFF.